This paragraph reports one T cell receptor beta chain. The germline V gene has CDR1 SGHTA and CDR2 FQGTGA. V gave up 5 bases and J gave up 0 bases; unmatched junction bases: 5. The CDR3 loop spans 15 amino acids. The sample is drawn from a study of shared clonotypes between healthy human individuals. Method: immunoSEQ multiplex PCR; TCRdb's copy keeps in-frame clones and lacks some. The data contain about 2.4 million clones, more than 85% of them seen just once; the ten biggest clones take up about 0.34%. V is TRBV7-3 and J is TRBJ2-5; TRBD2 matches at 8 bases. Source material: naive CD4+ T cells from PBMCs. Specified subset: CD45RA+ positively selected. The receptor comes from a man aged 18 to 29 in good health. Some clones in this sample may be carry-over from other donors' samples. CDR3 DNA sequence: TGTGCCAGCAGCCCTCGGGGGGGCAACCAAGAGACCCAGTACTTC. It is translated as CASSPRGGNQETQYF. Complete variable domain (other parts from reference TRBV7-3 and TRBJ2-5): GAGVSQTPSNKVTEKGKYVELRCDPISGHTALYWYRQSLGQGPEFLIYFQGTGAADDSGLPNDRFFAVRPEGSVSTLKIQRTERGDSAVYLCASSPRGGNQETQYFGPGTRLLVL.